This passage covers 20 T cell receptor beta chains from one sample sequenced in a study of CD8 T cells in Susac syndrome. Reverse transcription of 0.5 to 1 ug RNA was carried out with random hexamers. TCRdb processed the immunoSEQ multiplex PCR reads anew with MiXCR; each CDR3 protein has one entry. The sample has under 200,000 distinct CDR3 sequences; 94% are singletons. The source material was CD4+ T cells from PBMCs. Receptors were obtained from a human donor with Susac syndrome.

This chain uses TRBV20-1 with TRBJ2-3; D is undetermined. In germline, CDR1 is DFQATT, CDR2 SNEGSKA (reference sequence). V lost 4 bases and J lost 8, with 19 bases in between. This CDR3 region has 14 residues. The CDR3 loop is CSAKVVLPKGTQYF. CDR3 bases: TGCAGTGCTAAAGTGGTACTTCCCAAGGGTACGCAGTATTTT.

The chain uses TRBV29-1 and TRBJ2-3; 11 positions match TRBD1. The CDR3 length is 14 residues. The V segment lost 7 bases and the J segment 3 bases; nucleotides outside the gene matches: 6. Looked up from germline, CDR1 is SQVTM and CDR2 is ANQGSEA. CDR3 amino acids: CSALGDRGTDTQYF. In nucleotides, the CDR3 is TGCAGCGCCCTAGGGGACAGGGGGACAGATACGCAGTATTTT.

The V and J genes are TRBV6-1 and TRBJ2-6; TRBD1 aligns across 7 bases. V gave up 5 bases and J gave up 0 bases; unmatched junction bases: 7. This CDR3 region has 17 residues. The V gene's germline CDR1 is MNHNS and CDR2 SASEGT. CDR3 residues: CASSHGTVGSGANVLTF. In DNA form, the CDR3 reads TGTGCCAGCAGTCATGGGACAGTGGGCTCTGGGGCCAACGTCCTGACTTTC.

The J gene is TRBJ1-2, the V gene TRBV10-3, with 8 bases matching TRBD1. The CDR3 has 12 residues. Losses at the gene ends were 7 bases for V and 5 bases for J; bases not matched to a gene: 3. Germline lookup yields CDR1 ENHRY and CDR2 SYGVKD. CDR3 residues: CAITGGGYGYTF. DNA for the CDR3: TGTGCCATCACAGGGGGCGGTTATGGCTACACCTTC.

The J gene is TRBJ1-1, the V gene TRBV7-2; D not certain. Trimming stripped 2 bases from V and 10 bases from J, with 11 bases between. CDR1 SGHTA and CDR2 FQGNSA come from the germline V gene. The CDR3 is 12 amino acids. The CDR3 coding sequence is TGTGCCAGCAGCTTAATTGGTCGTGGAGCTTTCTTT. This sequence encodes CASSLIGRGAFF. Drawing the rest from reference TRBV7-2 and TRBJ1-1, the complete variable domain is GAGVSQSPSNKVTEKGKDVELRCDPISGHTALYWYRQSLGQGLEFLIYFQGNSAPDKSGLPSDRFSAERTGGSVSTLTIQRTQQEDSAVYLCASSLIGRGAFFGQGTRLTVV.

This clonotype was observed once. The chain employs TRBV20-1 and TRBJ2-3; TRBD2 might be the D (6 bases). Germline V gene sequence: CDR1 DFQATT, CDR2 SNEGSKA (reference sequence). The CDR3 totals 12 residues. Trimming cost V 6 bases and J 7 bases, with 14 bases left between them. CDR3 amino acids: CSAATSTNTQYF. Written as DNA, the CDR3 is TGCAGTGCAGCGACTAGTACCAATACGCAGTATTTT.

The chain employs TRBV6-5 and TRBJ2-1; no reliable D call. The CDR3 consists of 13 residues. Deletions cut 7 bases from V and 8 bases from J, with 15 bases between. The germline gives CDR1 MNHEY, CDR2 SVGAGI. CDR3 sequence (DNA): TGTGCCAGCAAGACACCGGATGTGGATGAGCAGTTCTTC. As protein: CASKTPDVDEQFF.

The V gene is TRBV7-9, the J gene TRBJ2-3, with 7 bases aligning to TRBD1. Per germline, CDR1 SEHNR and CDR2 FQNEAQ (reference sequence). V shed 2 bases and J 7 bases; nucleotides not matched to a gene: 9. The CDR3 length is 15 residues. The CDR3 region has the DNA TGTGCCAGCAGCTTACCGGGACAGCGCCCGAATACGCAGTATTTT. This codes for CASSLPGQRPNTQYF.

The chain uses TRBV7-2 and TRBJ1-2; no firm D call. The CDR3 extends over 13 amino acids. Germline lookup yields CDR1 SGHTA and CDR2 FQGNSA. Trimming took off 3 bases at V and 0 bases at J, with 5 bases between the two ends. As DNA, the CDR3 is TGTGCCAGCAGCTTTCCAGCTAACTATGGCTACACCTTC. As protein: CASSFPANYGYTF.

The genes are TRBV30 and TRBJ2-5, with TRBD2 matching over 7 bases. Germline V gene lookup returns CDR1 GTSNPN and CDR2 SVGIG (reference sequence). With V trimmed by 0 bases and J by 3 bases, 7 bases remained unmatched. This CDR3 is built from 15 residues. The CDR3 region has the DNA TGTGCCTGGAGTGTACCGGCGCGGGGGAAAGAGACCCAGTACTTC. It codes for CAWSVPARGKETQYF.

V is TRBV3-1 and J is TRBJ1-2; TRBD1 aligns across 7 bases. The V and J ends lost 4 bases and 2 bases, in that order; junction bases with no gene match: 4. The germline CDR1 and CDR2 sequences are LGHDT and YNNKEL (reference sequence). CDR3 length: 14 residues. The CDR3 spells CASSLGQPNYGYTF. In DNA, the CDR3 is TGTGCCAGCAGCCTGGGACAGCCGAACTATGGCTACACCTTC. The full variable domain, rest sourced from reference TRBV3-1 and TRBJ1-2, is DTAVSQTPKYLVTQMGNDKSIKCEQNLGHDTMYWYKQDSKKFLKIMFSYNNKELIINETVPNRFSPKSPDKAHLNLHINSLELGDSAVYFCASSLGQPNYGYTFGSGTRLTVV.

CDR3 nucleotides: TGTGCCAGTCGGGACTTGCCGGGAGAGCAGTACTTC. Protein: CASRDLPGEQYF. The V gene is TRBV6-5, the J gene TRBJ2-7; D is perhaps TRBD2 (6 bases). V lost 9 bases and J lost 7, with 16 bases in between. The CDR3 consists of 12 residues. In germline, CDR1 is MNHEY, CDR2 SVGAGI.

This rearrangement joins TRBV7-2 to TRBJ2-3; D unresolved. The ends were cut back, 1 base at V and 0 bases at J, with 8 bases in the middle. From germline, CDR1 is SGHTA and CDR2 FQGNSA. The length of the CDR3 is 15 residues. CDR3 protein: CASSLGVGSTDTQYF. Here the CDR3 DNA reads TGTGCCAGCAGCTTAGGGGTCGGGAGCACAGATACGCAGTATTTT. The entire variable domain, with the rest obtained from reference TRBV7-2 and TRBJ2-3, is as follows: GAGVSQSPSNKVTEKGKDVELRCDPISGHTALYWYRQSLGQGLEFLIYFQGNSAPDKSGLPSDRFSAERTGGSVSTLTIQRTQQEDSAVYLCASSLGVGSTDTQYFGPGTRLTVL.

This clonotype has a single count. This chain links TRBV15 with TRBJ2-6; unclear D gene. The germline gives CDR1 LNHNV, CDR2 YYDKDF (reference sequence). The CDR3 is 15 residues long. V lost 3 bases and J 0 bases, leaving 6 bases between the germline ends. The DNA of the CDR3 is TGTGCCACCAGCAGTAGAGCCTCTGGGGCCAACGTCCTGACTTTC. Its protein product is CATSSRASGANVLTF.

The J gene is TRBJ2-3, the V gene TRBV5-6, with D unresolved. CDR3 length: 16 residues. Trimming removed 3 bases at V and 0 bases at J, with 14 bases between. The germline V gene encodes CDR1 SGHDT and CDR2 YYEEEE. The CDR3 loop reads CASSSRRWYSTDTQYF. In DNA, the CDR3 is TGTGCCAGCAGCTCCCGGCGGTGGTATAGCACAGATACGCAGTATTTT.

CDR3 in amino acids: CAWSDGPINEKLFF. The CDR3 bases are TGTGCCTGGAGTGACGGACCGATTAATGAAAAACTGTTTTTT. This chain links TRBV30 with TRBJ1-4, with D unclear. The germline gives CDR1 GTSNPN, CDR2 SVGIG (reference sequence). CDR3 length: 14 residues. V lost 1 base and J 4 bases, leaving 10 bases between the germline ends.

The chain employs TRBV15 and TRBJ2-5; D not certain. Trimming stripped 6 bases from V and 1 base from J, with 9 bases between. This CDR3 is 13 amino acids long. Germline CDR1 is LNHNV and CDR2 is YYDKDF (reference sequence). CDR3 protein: CATSRRLQETQYF. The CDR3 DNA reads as TGTGCCACCAGTCGACGTCTCCAAGAGACCCAGTACTTC.

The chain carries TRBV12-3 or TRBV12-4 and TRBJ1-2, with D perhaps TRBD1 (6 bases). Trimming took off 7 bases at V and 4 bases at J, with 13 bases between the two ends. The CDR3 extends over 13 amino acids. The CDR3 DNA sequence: TGTGCCAGCAACCCGGACAGCTCCTATGGCTACACCTTC. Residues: CASNPDSSYGYTF.

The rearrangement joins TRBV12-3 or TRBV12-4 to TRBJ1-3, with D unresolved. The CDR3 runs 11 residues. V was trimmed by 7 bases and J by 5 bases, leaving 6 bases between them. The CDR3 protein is CASTLRNTIYF. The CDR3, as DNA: TGTGCCAGCACCCTACGAAACACCATATATTTT.

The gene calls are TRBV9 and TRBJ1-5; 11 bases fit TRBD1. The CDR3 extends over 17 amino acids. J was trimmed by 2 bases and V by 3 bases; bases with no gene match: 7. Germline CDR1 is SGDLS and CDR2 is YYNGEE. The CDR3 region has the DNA TGTGCCAGCAGCGACGGACAGGGGGCGATGGGCAATCAGCCCCAGCATTTT. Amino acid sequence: CASSDGQGAMGNQPQHF. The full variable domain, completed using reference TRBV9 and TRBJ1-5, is DSGVTQTPKHLITATGQRVTLRCSPRSGDLSVYWYQQSLDQGLQFLIQYYNGEERAKGNILERFSAQQFPDLHSELNLSSLELGDSALYFCASSDGQGAMGNQPQHFGDGTRLSIL.